These 19 T cell receptor beta chains were all obtained from the same sample, sequenced in a study of read filtering for tumor transcriptome and immune sequencing. Molecular barcoded adaptors covering alpha/delta and beta/gamma chains were used on about 390 ng RNA. TCRdb itself ran the reads through MiXCR, one entry per CDR3 protein. The sample lists approximately 38,000 distinct CDR3 sequences, roughly 15% occurring once. The source material was a population of CD138-negative cells sorted from bone marrow. The receptors stem from a donor aged 40 or over with multiple myeloma.

This clonotype was seen repeatedly, ten times or more. The rearrangement joins TRBV4-1 to TRBJ2-7; TRBD2 agrees at 8 bases. V lost 3 bases, J lost 5 bases, and 0 bases stayed unmatched. This CDR3 is 12 amino acids long. The germline V gene encodes CDR1 MGHRA and CDR2 YSYEKL. The CDR3 reads CASSQREDEQYF. The CDR3 coding sequence is TGCGCCAGCAGCCAGCGGGAGGACGAGCAGTACTTC.

This clonotype was seen many times. J is TRBJ2-4 and V is TRBV20-1; TRBD1 matches at 10 bases. Per the germline V gene, CDR1 is DFQATT and CDR2 is SNEGSKA (reference sequence). The junction had 13 bases not matched to a gene; V was cut back by 6 bases and J by 5 bases. This CDR3 is built from 16 residues. The CDR3 is CSAHPRTGGRENIQYF. In nucleotides, the CDR3 is TGCAGTGCCCACCCCCGGACAGGGGGTAGGGAAAACATTCAGTACTTC.

Many counts were recorded for this clonotype. The J gene is TRBJ2-1, the V gene TRBV2; 7 bases map to TRBD1. CDR1 SNHLY and CDR2 FYNNEI come from the germline V gene. The V gene end was trimmed by 11 bases and the J gene end by 6 bases; junction bases not matched to a gene: 7. CDR3 length equals 12 residues. The CDR3: CAGTGDGNEQFF. DNA of the CDR3: TGTGCCGGAACAGGGGACGGCAATGAGCAGTTCTTC. Full variable domain (remainder filled in from reference TRBV2 and TRBJ2-1): EPEVTQTPSHQVTQMGQEVILRCVPISNHLYFYWYRQILGQKVEFLVSFYNNEISEKSEIFDDQFSVERPDGSNFTLKIRSTKLEDSAMYFCAGTGDGNEQFFGPGTRLTVL.

In regard to this clonotype: A much larger clonotype is one base distant, so this may be a read error. Because the CDR3 is missing its conserved closing phenylalanine or tryptophan, this is likely a read error. The chain employs TRBV14 and TRBJ2-6; D is uncertain. V lost 6 bases and J lost 2, with 2 bases in between. Germline values: CDR1 SGHDN, CDR2 FVKESK. The CDR3 has 12 amino acids. In DNA, the CDR3 is TGTGCCAGCAGTGCTGGGGCCAACGTCCTGACTTCC. Translating gives CASSAGANVLTS.

This clonotype occurred many times. This chain uses TRBV5-1 with TRBJ2-1, with D maybe TRBD2 (5 bases). Germline values: CDR1 SGHRS, CDR2 YFSETQ. V lost 3 bases and J 0 bases, leaving 19 bases between the germline ends. There are 18 residues in the CDR3. The CDR3 spells CASSSPGYPFSSYNEQFF. In nucleotides, the CDR3 is TGCGCCAGCAGCTCCCCGGGATACCCCTTTTCCTCCTACAATGAGCAGTTCTTC.

This clonotype was observed at least ten times. This chain uses TRBV6-2 or TRBV6-3 with TRBJ1-5; tentative D call: TRBD1 (6 bases). This CDR3 spans 14 amino acids. Trimming removed 4 bases at V and 6 bases at J, with 13 bases between. The germline V gene encodes CDR1 MNHEY and CDR2 SVGEGT. Written as DNA, the CDR3 is TGTGCCAGCAGTTCGGGACACCCTCTTCAGCCCCAGCATTTT. The encoded protein is CASSSGHPLQPQHF.

This clonotype has at least ten counts. The chain's CDR3 is CASSLSRRELDTQYF. DNA of the CDR3: TGCGCCAGCAGCTTGTCACGGCGGGAGTTAGATACGCAGTATTTT. The chain joins TRBV5-1 to TRBJ2-3; 7 bases agree with TRBD2. The germline V gene has CDR1 SGHRS and CDR2 YFSETQ. The CDR3 totals 15 residues. V lost 1 base to trimming and J lost 5 bases; unmatched junction nucleotides: 7.

This clonotype was seen ten or more times. The V call is TRBV7-9, the J call TRBJ2-7; 11 positions match TRBD2. CDR3 length: 14 amino acids. With 7 bases clipped from V and 5 bases from J, the junction kept 7 bases outside the gene matches. CDR1 SEHNR and CDR2 FQNEAQ come from the germline V gene (reference sequence). The CDR3 sequence is CASTSGTSGHEQYF. CDR3 bases: TGTGCCAGCACCTCCGGGACTAGCGGCCACGAGCAGTACTTC.

Ten or more counts support this clonotype. The chain recombines TRBV6-2 or TRBV6-3 with TRBJ1-1; 8 bases agree with TRBD1. The ends lost 5 bases at V and 3 bases at J; junction bases unmatched: 5. This CDR3 has 14 residues. Germline V gene sequence: CDR1 MNHEY, CDR2 SVGEGT. In DNA form, the CDR3 reads TGTGCCAGCAGTAACCAGGGGGCCTACACTGAAGCTTTCTTT. Its translation is CASSNQGAYTEAFF.

Regarding this clonotype: This may be a read error: a much more frequent sequence differs by one nucleotide. V gene TRBV29-1 combines with J gene TRBJ2-5; TRBD2 might be the D (5 bases). This CDR3 contains 12 residues. Germline CDR1 reads SQVTM; CDR2 reads ANQGSEA. The V end lost 7 bases, the J end lost 9 bases, and 18 bases lay between the germline ends. CDR3 in amino acids: CSASSLSESQYF. For the CDR3, the DNA is TGCAGCGCCTCTAGCCTTTCCGAGTCCCAGTACTTC. The variable domain in full, with the rest retrieved from reference TRBV29-1 and TRBJ2-5, is SAVISQKPSRDICQRGTSLTIQCQVDSQVTMMFWYRQQPGQSLTLIATANQGSEATYESGFVIDKFPISRPNLTFSTLTVSNMSPEDSSIYLCSASSLSESQYFGPGTRLLVL.

At least ten counts were recorded for this clonotype. V gene TRBV5-4 combines with J gene TRBJ2-5, with a possible D match to TRBD2 (5 bases). Per the germline V gene, CDR1 is SGHNT and CDR2 is YYREEE (reference sequence). Trimming cost V 2 bases and J 0 bases, with 11 bases left between them. The CDR3 sequence is 15 residues long. The CDR3 DNA sequence: TGTGCCAGCAGCTTCAGTACGGGGAACCAAGAGACCCAGTACTTC. Translating gives CASSFSTGNQETQYF.

This clonotype has ten or more counts. The CDR3 DNA is TGCAGTGCTAGTCGGCAGCACACTGAAGCTTTCTTT. It translates to CSASRQHTEAFF. The V gene is TRBV20-1, the J gene TRBJ1-1, with D hard to call. V shed 3 bases and J shed 3 bases, with 8 bases lying between them. The germline gives CDR1 DFQATT, CDR2 SNEGSKA (reference sequence). The CDR3 consists of 12 residues.

This clonotype was seen at least ten times. The chain has TRBV28 and TRBJ2-2, with unresolved D. This CDR3 region has 12 residues. Between the trimmed V and J ends, which lost 4 bases and 1 base, there was a span of 1 base. Per the germline V gene, CDR1 is MDHEN and CDR2 is SYDVKM. This CDR3 is CASSWNTGELFF. The CDR3 DNA sequence: TGTGCCAGCAGTTGGAACACCGGGGAGCTGTTTTTT.

This clonotype was detected many times. This chain links TRBV7-6 with TRBJ2-2, with D possibly matching TRBD2 (5 bases). This CDR3 is 16 amino acids long. Per the germline V gene, CDR1 is SGHVS and CDR2 is FNYEAQ. V was clipped by 2 bases and J by 2 bases, with 12 bases between them. The CDR3 DNA is TGTGCCAGCAGCTTACGTAGCGCCGAAAACACCGGGGAGCTGTTTTTT. This codes for CASSLRSAENTGELFF.

This clonotype came up many times. J is TRBJ2-1 and V is TRBV23-1; 9 positions agree with TRBD1. TRBV23-1 is an ORF, and what it does is uncertain. This CDR3 region has 19 residues. V lost 6 bases, J lost 5 bases, and 20 bases stayed unmatched. The CDR3 DNA follows: TGCGCCAGCAGACAAACCGGGACAGGGATTCCGCGGAGGGACAATGAGCAGTTCTTC. This sequence encodes CASRQTGTGIPRRDNEQFF.

This clonotype has ten or more counts. J is TRBJ2-7 and V is TRBV27; 12 bases align to TRBD1. CDR1 and CDR2 (germline): MNHEY, SMNVEV (reference sequence). Trimming removed 5 bases from V and 6 bases from J; junction bases left unmatched: 8. This CDR3 has 15 amino acids. CDR3 residues: CASSVPGQGASEQYF. In nucleotides, the CDR3 is TGTGCCAGCAGTGTTCCGGGACAGGGGGCGTCCGAGCAGTACTTC.

This clonotype was detected ten times or more. This sequence joins TRBV12-3 or TRBV12-4 and TRBJ2-7, with TRBD2 identical over 11 bases. V was clipped by 7 bases and J by 4 bases; unmatched bases: 9. The CDR3 sequence is 15 residues long. The CDR3 bases are TGTGCCAGCATCTTAGCGACTAGCGGGGAGTACGAGCAGTACTTC. This sequence encodes CASILATSGEYEQYF.

This clonotype has at least ten counts. This chain links TRBV20-1 with TRBJ1-6; TRBD1 matches 9 bases. Germline V gives CDR1 DFQATT, CDR2 SNEGSKA (reference sequence). This CDR3 region has 13 residues. The V gene end was trimmed by 7 bases and the J gene end by 7 bases; junction bases not matched to a gene: 5. For the CDR3, the DNA is TGCAGTGTCCAGGGACAGGGAAATTCACCCCTCCACTTT. It is translated as CSVQGQGNSPLHF.

Many counts were recorded for this clonotype. The genes are TRBV4-2 and TRBJ2-1, with 13 nucleotides matching TRBD2. Germline values: CDR1 LGHNA, CDR2 YNFKEQ. The CDR3 contains 17 residues. V shed 1 base and J 7 bases; nucleotides not matched to a gene: 7. CDR3 amino acids: CASSQVGSGLAGNEQFF. The CDR3 nucleotides are TGTGCCAGCAGCCAAGTGGGTTCGGGACTAGCGGGGAATGAGCAGTTCTTC.